Sequencing of this TCR beta chain was carried out in a study of T cell changes during pregnancy in multiple sclerosis. CDR3 length: 15 residues. V lost 4 bases and J lost 5, with 19 bases in between. Germline-derived CDR1 and CDR2 are SGHNT and YYREEE (reference sequence). Generated by immunoSEQ multiplex PCR, the TCRdb table keeps only in-frame clones and is missing some. The sample includes tens of thousands of clones, 88% seen only once; the top ten take around 1.2%. Sequencing was performed on CD4+ T cells from peripheral blood mononuclear cells, taken in the second trimester of pregnancy. The sequence derives from a female donor with multiple sclerosis, enrolled in a pregnancy study. The chain recombines TRBV5-4 with TRBJ2-7; TRBD2 is a possible D gene (6 bases). The CDR3 sequence: CASSRDFVKTHEQYF. The CDR3 DNA reads TGTGCCAGCAGCAGGGACTTCGTGAAGACCCACGAGCAGTACTTC.